Following are 27 T cell receptor beta chains from one sample sequenced in a study of cytomegalovirus exposure and HLA in healthy donors. 60 Vbeta and 13 Jbeta primers were used in PCR. The data were produced by immunoSEQ multiplex PCR, yet TCRdb's version contains in-frame clones alone and is incomplete. Its listing shows some 130,000 clones. Sample: PBMCs. These receptors all come from a man between 18 and 29 years old in good health and CMV-seronegative.

The V and J genes are TRBV5-4 and TRBJ2-3, with 10 bases matching TRBD2. V lost 3 bases and J lost 5; bases outside the gene matches: 6. Germline CDR1 SGHNT, CDR2 YYREEE (reference sequence). The CDR3 spans 15 residues. The CDR3 sequence is CASSYLAGVVDTQYF. The DNA of the CDR3 is TGTGCCAGCAGCTATCTAGCGGGGGTTGTAGATACGCAGTATTTT.

The chain combines TRBV7-8 with TRBJ2-7; D remains unclear. CDR3 length equals 14 residues. Per germline, CDR1 SGHVS and CDR2 FQNEAQ. Trimming took off 0 bases at V and 2 bases at J, with 8 bases between the two ends. As DNA, the CDR3 is TGTGCCAGCAGCTTAGCAAAAGCACCCTACGAGCAGTACTTC. This gives the protein CASSLAKAPYEQYF.

The CDR3 nucleotides are TGTGCCAGCAGTTACGATGGACTGTTCTATGGCTACACCTTC. Translating gives CASSYDGLFYGYTF. The chain has TRBV6-6 and TRBJ1-2; D is undetermined. Germline loops: CDR1 MNHNY, CDR2 SVGAGI (reference sequence). CDR3 length equals 14 residues. Trimming took off 2 bases at V and 4 bases at J, with 11 bases between the two ends.

This chain uses TRBV11-2 with TRBJ2-2, with D unresolved. V was shortened by 2 bases and J by 5 bases, with 9 bases between the two germline ends. CDR1 and CDR2 from the germline V gene are SGHAT and FQNNGV. The CDR3 totals 14 residues. DNA of the CDR3: TGTGCCAGCAGCTTACAACGAGGAACCGGGGAGCTGTTTTTT. It codes for CASSLQRGTGELFF.

The V and J genes are TRBV4-2 and TRBJ2-6; TRBD1 matches at 9 bases. J lost 1 base, V lost 2 bases, and 9 bases had no gene match. This CDR3 has 19 residues. CDR1 is LGHNA and CDR2 is YNFKEQ in the germline V gene. The CDR3: CASSQPTGGLSSGANVLTF. Here the CDR3 DNA reads TGTGCCAGCAGCCAACCAACAGGGGGCTTATCTTCTGGGGCCAACGTCCTGACTTTC.

This chain uses TRBV7-8 with TRBJ2-2, with 7 bases matching TRBD1. Germline CDR1 SGHVS, CDR2 FQNEAQ. The CDR3 has 14 residues. The junction had 7 bases not matched to a gene; V was cut back by 6 bases and J by 6 bases. The CDR3 here is CASRLQGQAGELFF. The CDR3 DNA follows: TGTGCCAGCAGATTACAGGGGCAGGCCGGGGAGCTGTTTTTT.

This sequence joins TRBV10-2 and TRBJ2-1; 14 bases align to TRBD2. This CDR3 region has 16 residues. Trimming cost V 1 base and J 6 bases; bases outside gene matches: 2. Germline CDR1 and CDR2: WSHSY and SAAADI. The CDR3 loop is CASSEWGTSGSNEQFF. The CDR3 nucleotides read TGCGCCAGCAGTGAGTGGGGGACTAGCGGGAGCAATGAGCAGTTCTTC.

The CDR3 DNA follows: TGCGCCAGCAGCAGAAGAACAACTAATGAAAAACTGTTTTTT. Translating gives CASSRRTTNEKLFF. The rearrangement joins TRBV10-2 to TRBJ1-4; D unclear. This CDR3 has 14 residues. Germline V lookup: CDR1 WSHSY, CDR2 SAAADI. The V gene lost 6 bases and the J gene lost 0 bases, with 8 bases spanning the gap.

This rearrangement joins TRBV28 to TRBJ1-5; TRBD1 aligns across 10 bases. Looked up from germline, CDR1 is MDHEN and CDR2 is SYDVKM. V lost 7 bases and J lost 9; bases outside the gene matches: 9. CDR3 length: 14 residues. CDR3 nucleotide sequence: TGTGCCAGCAAACCGGGACAGGGGCTCGGGCCCCAGCATTTT. It yields the protein CASKPGQGLGPQHF.

V gene TRBV6-1 combines with J gene TRBJ1-1; 9 nucleotides agree with TRBD1. The V gene end was trimmed by 7 bases and the J gene end by 5 bases; junction bases not matched to a gene: 8. Looked up from germline, CDR1 is MNHNS and CDR2 is SASEGT. This CDR3 has 14 residues. CDR3 in amino acids: CASTQQGAVTEAFF. The CDR3 DNA is TGTGCCAGCACGCAACAGGGGGCAGTTACTGAAGCTTTCTTT.

This CDR3 is CASSPIRGNQPQHF. In nucleotides, the CDR3 is TGTGCCAGCTCACCAATCAGGGGCAATCAGCCCCAGCATTTT. This chain connects TRBV18 to TRBJ1-5, with D tentatively TRBD1 (5 bases). The CDR3 runs to 14 residues. With 2 bases removed from V and 2 bases from J, the gap between germline ends came to 7 bases. Germline V CDR1 and CDR2: KGHSH, LQKENI.

The chain employs TRBV5-1 and TRBJ1-5, with 8 bases identical to TRBD1. Trimming cost V 3 bases and J 3 bases; bases outside gene matches: 5. Germline-derived CDR1 and CDR2 are SGHRS and YFSETQ. The CDR3 has 15 amino acids. The CDR3 is CASSSQTGDNQPQHF. The CDR3 DNA is TGCGCCAGCAGCTCCCAGACAGGGGACAATCAGCCCCAGCATTTT.

J is TRBJ2-1 and V is TRBV28; 11 bases match TRBD2. There are 16 residues in the CDR3. V shed 3 bases, J shed 15 bases, and the junction held 16 bases outside the gene matches. Per germline, CDR1 MDHEN and CDR2 SYDVKM. This chain's CDR3 is CASSLSTSGRLSVGFF. In nucleotides, the CDR3 is TGTGCCAGCAGTTTGTCTACTAGCGGGAGACTCTCCGTCGGGTTCTTC. Filled out from reference TRBV28 and TRBJ2-1, the complete variable domain reads DVKVTQSSRYLVKRTGEKVFLECVQDMDHENMFWYRQDPGLGLRLIYFSYDVKMKEKGDIPEGYSVSREKKERFSLILESASTNQTSMYLCASSLSTSGRLSVGFFGPGTRLTVL.

The gene calls are TRBV28 and TRBJ1-3; a weak D match, TRBD1 (6 bases). The germline V and J ends were trimmed by 2 bases and 3 bases, with 14 bases remaining between them. The CDR3 has 16 residues. The germline gives CDR1 MDHEN, CDR2 SYDVKM. Written as DNA, the CDR3 is TGTGCCAGCAGTTTAAATCAGGCAGGGGTTGGAAACACCATATATTTT. Protein sequence: CASSLNQAGVGNTIYF.

The chain carries TRBV6-1 and TRBJ2-4; perhaps TRBD1 as D (6 bases). The germline V gene encodes CDR1 MNHNS and CDR2 SASEGT. V lost 3 bases, J lost 7 bases, and 7 bases lay in between. This CDR3 spans 12 amino acids. The CDR3 loop is CASSERGNIQYF. The CDR3 nucleotides read TGTGCCAGCAGTGAGAGGGGGAACATTCAGTACTTC.

The chain carries TRBV5-1 and TRBJ2-7, with a possible D match to TRBD2 (6 bases). Germline loops: CDR1 SGHRS, CDR2 YFSETQ. This CDR3 has 15 residues. Trimming removed 3 bases from V and 6 bases from J, with 19 bases in between. CDR3 loop: CASSSTGVRVGEQYF. In DNA form, the CDR3 reads TGCGCCAGCAGCTCCACGGGAGTAAGAGTTGGCGAGCAGTACTTC.

V is TRBV6-5 and J is TRBJ1-2; possible D gene TRBD1, 5 bases. V was clipped by 7 bases and J by 9 bases, with 21 bases between them. From germline, CDR1 is MNHEY and CDR2 SVGAGI. This CDR3 has 14 amino acids. The CDR3 region is CASTSPQGRGRYTF. CDR3 DNA: TGTGCCAGCACCTCCCCCCAGGGAAGGGGTCGCTACACCTTC.

In regard to this clone: Other nucleotide sequences in the sample specify the same CDR3. The chain joins TRBV28 to TRBJ2-7, with 8 bases lining up with TRBD1. In germline, CDR1 is MDHEN, CDR2 SYDVKM. This CDR3 region has 13 residues. V lost 5 bases and J lost 3; bases outside the gene matches: 3. CDR3 in amino acids: CASSRGQGYEQYF. The CDR3 bases are TGTGCCAGCAGTCGCGGACAGGGCTACGAGCAGTACTTC.

The chain couples TRBV25-1 to TRBJ2-3, with D possibly being TRBD1 (6 bases). Germline loops: CDR1 MGHDK, CDR2 SYGVNS. The V gene lost 1 base and the J gene lost 3 bases, with 11 bases spanning the gap. The CDR3 sequence is 15 residues long. The CDR3 DNA reads TGTGCCAGCAGTGAATCCGGCAGGGGTACAGATACGCAGTATTTT. Its translation is CASSESGRGTDTQYF.

This chain's CDR3 is CASSLGGSGGQYF. The CDR3 DNA reads as TGTGCCAGCAGTTTAGGCGGGTCAGGGGGCCAGTACTTC. V gene TRBV27 combines with J gene TRBJ2-5; the match to TRBD1 covers 7 bases. This CDR3 is 13 amino acids long. Germline V gives CDR1 MNHEY, CDR2 SMNVEV (reference sequence). The V segment lost 2 bases and the J segment 10 bases; nucleotides outside the gene matches: 7.

The chain recombines TRBV15 with TRBJ2-7; 7 bases map to TRBD2. V trimming: 6 bases; J trimming: 0 bases; junction bases outside the gene matches: 11. There are 16 residues in the CDR3. From germline, CDR1 is LNHNV and CDR2 YYDKDF (reference sequence). CDR3 amino acids: CATRLNSGKSSYEQYF. The CDR3 DNA sequence: TGTGCCACCAGATTGAACAGCGGGAAAAGCTCCTACGAGCAGTACTTC.

The chain employs TRBV6-1 and TRBJ1-5, with TRBD1 as a possible D gene (6 bases). This CDR3 has 15 residues. Germline V CDR1 and CDR2: MNHNS, SASEGT. Trimming removed 4 bases at V and 7 bases at J, with 17 bases between. The CDR3 nucleotides read TGTGCCAGCAGTGGGCAGGGGTACGGGGAGCAGCCCCAGCATTTT. It codes for CASSGQGYGEQPQHF.

The chain recombines TRBV19 with TRBJ2-7; no clear D. The CDR3 is made up of 16 amino acids. Germline CDR1 reads LNHDA; CDR2 reads SQIVND (reference sequence). V lost 6 bases, J lost 3 bases, and 21 bases lay in between. This CDR3 is CASRSSSPTSGYEQYF. CDR3 in DNA: TGTGCCAGTAGATCATCCTCCCCCACGTCAGGCTACGAGCAGTACTTC.

The genes are TRBV9 and TRBJ2-1, with 8 bases matching TRBD1. V was pared by 2 bases and J by 5 bases, with 12 bases of the junction left unmatched. The CDR3 length is 17 residues. Germline assignment: CDR1 SGDLS and CDR2 YYNGEE. The DNA of the CDR3 is TGTGCCAGCAGCGTCTCCCGCGAAACAGGGGGTGACAATGAGCAGTTCTTC. It encodes CASSVSRETGGDNEQFF.

Written as DNA, the CDR3 is TGTGCCAGCAGCCCTCCCGGGACCAGACAGGGTCCTGGCTACACCTTC. As protein: CASSPPGTRQGPGYTF. This chain uses TRBV5-4 with TRBJ1-2; TRBD1 matches 7 bases. The CDR3 has 16 residues. Germline values: CDR1 SGHNT, CDR2 YYREEE (reference sequence). Unmatched junction bases numbered 16, after V lost 4 bases and J lost 7 bases.

This chain links TRBV5-1 with TRBJ2-7; D might be TRBD1 (5 bases). CDR1 SGHRS and CDR2 YFSETQ come from the germline V gene. V was cut by 4 bases and J by 6 bases, with 17 bases left in between. This CDR3 is built from 14 residues. The CDR3 here is CASSKTVSPSEQYF. The CDR3 nucleotides are TGCGCCAGCAGCAAGACAGTTAGCCCTTCCGAGCAGTACTTC.

This chain links TRBV30 with TRBJ1-2, with 7 bases lining up with TRBD1. The germline CDR1 and CDR2 sequences are GTSNPN and SVGIG (reference sequence). The CDR3 runs to 17 residues. Trimming took 5 bases from V and 5 from J; bases not matched to a gene: 20. The CDR3 sequence is CAWSGGARTGLGYGYTF. The CDR3 DNA follows: TGTGCCTGGTCCGGGGGTGCAAGGACAGGCTTGGGTTATGGCTACACCTTC.